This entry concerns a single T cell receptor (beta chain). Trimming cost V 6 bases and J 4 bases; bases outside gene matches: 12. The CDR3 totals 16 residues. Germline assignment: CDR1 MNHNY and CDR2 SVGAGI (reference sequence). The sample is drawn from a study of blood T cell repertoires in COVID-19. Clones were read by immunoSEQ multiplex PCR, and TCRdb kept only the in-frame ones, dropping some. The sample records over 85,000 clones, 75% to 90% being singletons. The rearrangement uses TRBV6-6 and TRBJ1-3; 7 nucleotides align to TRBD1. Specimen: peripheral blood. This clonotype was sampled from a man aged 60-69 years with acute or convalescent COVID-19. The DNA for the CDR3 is TGTGCCAGCAGGACGACAGGGTCGATCTCCGGAAACACCATATATTTT. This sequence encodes CASRTTGSISGNTIYF.